The present T cell receptor beta chain was sequenced within a study of control samples from healthy donors and cancer patients. The ends lost 7 bases at V and 2 bases at J; junction bases unmatched: 4. The CDR3 is 14 amino acids. Per the germline V gene, CDR1 is MNHEY and CDR2 is SVGAGI. Libraries were prepared by immunoSEQ multiplex PCR; TCRdb keeps only in-frame clonotypes and omits some of them. The sample records about 99,000 clones, 80% to 90% being singletons. The sequenced sample consisted of PBMCs. This receptor was taken from a man in his sixties with lung cancer. V usage is TRBV6-5 and J usage is TRBJ2-2; 7 bases align to TRBD1. The CDR3 bases are TGTGCCAGCAAGGGACAGTTCAACACCGGGGAGCTGTTTTTT. It specifies CASKGQFNTGELFF.